Shown below are 5 T cell receptor beta chains from a single sample sequenced in a study of response to subunit inactivated influenza vaccine. TCRdb re-called the RT-PCR reads through MiXCR, storing one row per CDR3 protein. The sample has under 850,000 distinct CDR3 sequences; about a fifth are singletons. Material: PBMCs from blood, obtained 5 days after vaccination. These receptors originate from a middle-aged man who received an inactivated influenza vaccine.

The chain has TRBV5-1 and TRBJ1-5; D is possibly TRBD1 (6 bases). The CDR3 runs to 15 residues. Germline V lookup: CDR1 SGHRS, CDR2 YFSETQ. Trimming removed 0 bases at V and 7 bases at J, with 14 bases between. DNA of the CDR3: TGCGCCAGCAGCTTGGAAGGACAGCCTAAACAGCCCCAGCATTTT. This translates into CASSLEGQPKQPQHF. The entire variable domain, with the rest obtained from reference TRBV5-1 and TRBJ1-5, is as follows: KAGVTQTPRYLIKTRGQQVTLSCSPISGHRSVSWYQQTPGQGLQFLFEYFSETQRNKGNFPGRFSGRQFSNSRSEMNVSTLELGDSALYLCASSLEGQPKQPQHFGDGTRLSIL.

The table lists this clonotype with a few counts. This chain links TRBV6-2 or TRBV6-3 with TRBJ2-1, with 9 bases lining up with TRBD2. CDR3 length: 16 residues. The J segment lost 7 bases and the V segment lost 7 bases, leaving 14 bases of the junction unmatched. Germline CDR1 and CDR2: MNHEY and SVGEGT. CDR3 DNA: TGTGCCAGCACCCCACGGGGGCGGGGGGGCCTTAATGAGCAGTTCTTC. It is translated as CASTPRGRGGLNEQFF.

This clonotype came up a few times. The chain recombines TRBV4-3 with TRBJ2-5; TRBD2 matches 10 bases. Germline V gives CDR1 LGHNA, CDR2 YSLEER. The CDR3 spans 17 residues. V gave up 1 base and J gave up 5 bases; unmatched junction bases: 10. CDR3 sequence (DNA): TGCGCCAGCAGCCAAGGGGGGAGCGGGAGGGCCACGGAGACCCAGTACTTC. Translated, it gives CASSQGGSGRATETQYF.

V and J are TRBV14 and TRBJ2-5; D is unclear. The germline V and J ends were trimmed by 4 bases and 2 bases, with 14 bases remaining between them. Germline CDR1 is SGHDN and CDR2 is FVKESK. This CDR3 is 15 amino acids long. The CDR3 region is CASSLTSPLQETQYF. In nucleotides, the CDR3 is TGTGCCAGCAGCCTCACCAGTCCGTTACAAGAGACCCAGTACTTC.

There are a few counts of this clonotype. The chain recombines TRBV27 with TRBJ2-7; D uncertain. This CDR3 contains 14 residues. Germline values: CDR1 MNHEY, CDR2 SMNVEV (reference sequence). Deletions cut 6 bases from V and 4 bases from J, with 16 bases between. DNA for the CDR3: TGTGCCAGCAGAGGGCTACGAATGTTTTACGAGCAGTACTTC. Encoded protein: CASRGLRMFYEQYF.